Presented here are 24 T cell receptor beta chains from one specimen sequenced in a study of T cells after yellow fever vaccination. TCRdb reanalysed the 5' RACE reads using MiXCR and keeps one entry per CDR3 protein. The repertoire holds about 320,000 distinct CDR3 sequences, with around 6.8% as singletons. The sample in question was PBMCs, obtained more than 35 days after the first yellow fever vaccination. These receptors were collected from a man younger than 30 who received the YFV17D yellow fever vaccine.

The chain combines TRBV7-2 with TRBJ2-1; 9 bases fit TRBD2. Germline V gene lookup returns CDR1 SGHTA and CDR2 FQGNSA. There are 18 residues in the CDR3. Trimming took 0 bases from V and 6 from J; bases not matched to a gene: 12. The CDR3 DNA follows: TGTGCCAGCAGCTTAGCTATAGCGGGGGCCCTCCTCGTCAATGAGCAGTTCTTC. Translated, it gives CASSLAIAGALLVNEQFF.

This clonotype was recorded a few times. The V gene is TRBV5-6, the J gene TRBJ2-7; 7 nucleotides agree with TRBD1. V lost 4 bases, J lost 7 bases, and 5 bases stayed unmatched. Germline V gene sequence: CDR1 SGHDT, CDR2 YYEEEE. The CDR3 contains 12 residues. The CDR3 nucleotides are TGTGCCAGCAGCCGGACAGGTAGAGAGCAGTACGTC. Its translation: CASSRTGREQYV.

There are a few counts of this clonotype. The V and J genes are TRBV12-3 or TRBV12-4 and TRBJ2-2; the D gene is possibly TRBD1 (6 bases). Trimming cost V 6 bases and J 1 base, with 9 bases left between them. There are 14 residues in the CDR3. The CDR3 sequence is CASRTGRNTGELFF. The CDR3 nucleotides are TGTGCCAGCAGAACAGGGCGGAACACCGGGGAGCTGTTTTTT.

This clonotype showed up just a few times. The chain uses TRBV20-1 and TRBJ2-7; maybe TRBD1 (6 bases). CDR3 size: 15 residues. CDR1 and CDR2 (germline): DFQATT, SNEGSKA (reference sequence). The V and J ends lost 1 base and 2 bases respectively, with 15 bases between them. CDR3: CSARGARQDAYEQYF. CDR3 coding DNA: TGCAGTGCTAGAGGGGCAAGACAGGATGCCTACGAGCAGTACTTC.

This clonotype has ten or more counts. The J gene is TRBJ2-1, the V gene TRBV20-1, with 12 bases identical to TRBD2. This CDR3 spans 15 amino acids. V shed 3 bases and J 9 bases; nucleotides not matched to a gene: 9. Germline CDR1 is DFQATT and CDR2 is SNEGSKA (reference sequence). In DNA, the CDR3 is TGCAGTGCTAGGGACCCTAGCGGGGGGGCGTCTGAGCAGTTCTTC. It yields the protein CSARDPSGGASEQFF.

Many counts were recorded for this clonotype. This chain links TRBV18 with TRBJ2-7; 7 bases line up with TRBD1. V lost 3 bases and J lost 1; bases outside the gene matches: 9. The CDR3 sequence is 16 residues long. CDR1 is KGHSH and CDR2 is LQKENI in the germline V gene. CDR3 sequence reads: CASSPLGGVSSYEQYF. For the CDR3, the DNA is TGTGCCAGCTCACCTTTAGGGGGCGTATCGTCCTACGAGCAGTACTTC.

The V gene is TRBV24-1, the J gene TRBJ2-1; 10 bases map to TRBD1. The CDR3 is 16 amino acids. Germline CDR1 and CDR2: KGHDR and SFDVKD. V lost 4 bases and J lost 3; bases outside the gene matches: 5. The CDR3 reads CATSDRGTGVYNEQFF. Here the CDR3 DNA reads TGTGCCACCAGTGACCGAGGGACAGGGGTCTACAATGAGCAGTTCTTC.

The sample holds many counts of this clonotype. V gene TRBV5-8 combines with J gene TRBJ1-5; D may be TRBD1 (6 bases). Trimming took 2 bases from V and 0 from J, leaving 15 bases between them. The germline gives CDR1 SGHTS, CDR2 YDEGEE. This CDR3 region has 17 residues. The CDR3 is CASSLFGGAPSNQPQHF. The CDR3 nucleotides are TGTGCCAGCAGCTTATTTGGGGGCGCCCCTAGCAATCAGCCCCAGCATTTT.

This clonotype was seen more than once but under ten times. CDR3 protein: CASSQIHPRQRGMTQYF. DNA for the CDR3: TGCGCCAGCAGTCAAATTCACCCCCGGCAGCGGGGGATGACCCAGTACTTC. The chain employs TRBV23-1 and TRBJ2-5, with 8 bases that match TRBD2. TRBV23-1 has ORF status, its function being uncertain. V lost 2 bases, J lost 7 bases, and 15 bases stayed unmatched. The CDR3 contains 17 residues.

This clonotype was picked up a small number of times. The chain is built from TRBV2 and TRBJ2-2; TRBD1 aligns across 9 bases. Germline V CDR1 and CDR2: SNHLY, FYNNEI. Losses at the gene ends were 7 bases for V and 9 bases for J; bases not matched to a gene: 12. CDR3 length: 15 residues. The CDR3 is CASTSGTGSIWELFF. The CDR3 coding sequence is TGTGCCAGCACCTCCGGGACAGGGAGTATATGGGAGCTGTTTTTT.

This clonotype was observed many times. V gene TRBV20-1 combines with J gene TRBJ2-2, with a weak D call TRBD2 (6 bases). The V end lost 3 bases, the J end lost 0 bases, and 8 bases lay between the germline ends. Per germline, CDR1 DFQATT and CDR2 SNEGSKA (reference sequence). This CDR3 comprises 14 residues. The chain's CDR3 is CSARVAANTGELFF. The DNA for the CDR3 is TGCAGTGCTAGGGTAGCGGCGAACACCGGGGAGCTGTTTTTT.

There are many counts of this clonotype. The CDR3 loop reads CASSLRERNSPLHF. In nucleotides, the CDR3 is TGTGCCAGTAGCCTCAGGGAAAGGAATTCACCCCTCCACTTT. The J gene is TRBJ1-6, the V gene TRBV19, with D possibly TRBD1 on 5 matching bases. Germline loops: CDR1 LNHDA, CDR2 SQIVND (reference sequence). V was cut by 6 bases and J by 7 bases, with 13 bases left in between. CDR3 length: 14 amino acids.

There are many counts of this clonotype. This rearrangement joins TRBV6-2 or TRBV6-3 to TRBJ2-7, with TRBD2 matching over 8 bases. Germline CDR1 MNHEY, CDR2 SVGEGT. The CDR3 extends over 14 amino acids. Trimming cost V 4 bases and J 2 bases; bases outside gene matches: 4. The CDR3 DNA is TGTGCCAGCAGTTCCCTAGCGGGTACCTACGAGCAGTACTTC. Residues: CASSSLAGTYEQYF.

The chain has TRBV12-5 and TRBJ2-1; TRBD1 matches at 7 bases. The CDR3 spans 17 residues. Germline CDR1 reads LGHNT; CDR2 reads FRNRAP. The J segment lost 4 bases and the V segment lost 4 bases, leaving 13 bases of the junction unmatched. The CDR3 sequence is CASGYRTPGQRYNEQFF. The CDR3 DNA reads TGTGCTAGTGGTTACCGTACTCCGGGACAGCGGTACAATGAGCAGTTCTTC.

This clonotype turned up a few times. The gene calls are TRBV28 and TRBJ1-6; 7 bases are a match to TRBD1. The CDR3 is made up of 15 amino acids. Germline V lookup: CDR1 MDHEN, CDR2 SYDVKM. J was trimmed by 6 bases and V by 7 bases; bases with no gene match: 9. In DNA, the CDR3 is TGTGCCAGCACTCCCCGGGACAGAATTAATTCACCCCTCCACTTT. Its protein is CASTPRDRINSPLHF.

The chain combines TRBV4-1 with TRBJ1-2; possibly TRBD1 for D (5 bases). Germline V lookup: CDR1 MGHRA, CDR2 YSYEKL. Deletions cut 4 bases from V and 0 bases from J, with 12 bases between. This CDR3 comprises 15 residues. Here the CDR3 DNA reads TGCGCCAGCAGCCCGACGACAGAAACTAACTATGGCTACACCTTC. Encoded protein: CASSPTTETNYGYTF.

In this sample, this clonotype turned up a few times. The chain uses TRBV6-1 and TRBJ2-7; D gene unclear. CDR3 length: 16 amino acids. Germline values: CDR1 MNHNS, CDR2 SASEGT. Trimming stripped 5 bases from V and 6 bases from J, with 23 bases between. The CDR3 protein is CASSPRSKRNSGEQYV. The CDR3 DNA is TGTGCCAGCAGTCCCCGGAGCAAAAGGAACTCAGGCGAGCAGTACGTC.

The CDR3 coding sequence is TGTGCCAGCTCACCACTCGCACTTACAGGGGATACAGGCAATGAGCAGTTCTTC. This encodes CASSPLALTGDTGNEQFF. This rearrangement joins TRBV18 to TRBJ2-1, with 7 bases identical to TRBD1. The germline V gene has CDR1 KGHSH and CDR2 LQKENI. This CDR3 has 18 amino acids. V was pared by 1 base and J by 6 bases, with 15 bases of the junction left unmatched. The entire variable domain, with the rest obtained from reference TRBV18 and TRBJ2-1, is as follows: NAGVMQNPRHLVRRRGQEARLRCSPMKGHSHVYWYRQLPEEGLKFMVYLQKENIIDESGMPKERFSAEFPKEGPSILRIQQVVRGDSAAYFCASSPLALTGDTGNEQFFGPGTRLTVL.

CDR3 DNA sequence: TGTGCCAGCTCGCGGGACAGATTCTACGAGCAGTACGTC. It is translated as CASSRDRFYEQYV. The gene calls are TRBV18 and TRBJ2-7, with TRBD1 as a possible D gene (7 bases). CDR1 and CDR2 (germline): KGHSH, LQKENI. The V and J ends lost 6 bases and 3 bases respectively, with 12 bases between them. This CDR3 contains 13 residues.

Only a few counts were recorded for this clonotype. The chain carries TRBV12-3 or TRBV12-4 and TRBJ2-4; tentative D call: TRBD2 (5 bases). The CDR3 spans 16 residues. V was shortened by 6 bases and J by 2 bases, with 17 bases between the two germline ends. The CDR3 reads CASSLARTGSKNIQYF. In DNA form, the CDR3 reads TGTGCCAGCAGCCTAGCCAGGACGGGTTCCAAAAACATTCAGTACTTC.

Ten or more counts support this clonotype. A junction end diverges from the germline sequence, so it may reflect a read error. The J gene is TRBJ2-7, the V gene TRBV7-9, with D tentatively TRBD2 (6 bases). The germline gives CDR1 SEHNR, CDR2 FQNEAQ (reference sequence). This CDR3 spans 11 amino acids. For the CDR3, the DNA is TGTGCCAGCAGCTTGACTGGGACTGTGGGCTTC. Translating gives CASSLTGTVGF.

Comments on this clonotype: This may stem from a read error, because a much larger clone lies one nucleotide away. The chain joins TRBV5-1 to TRBJ2-7; maybe TRBD1 (6 bases). CDR3 size: 15 residues. The germline V gene has CDR1 SGHRS and CDR2 YFSETQ. Deletions cut 4 bases from V and 2 bases from J, with 16 bases between. The CDR3 DNA sequence: TGCGCCAGCAGCGCCCGACAGGTGGAGGCCTACGAGCAGTACTTC. Its translation is CASSARQVEAYEQYF.

The table lists this clonotype with a few counts. The J gene is TRBJ1-5, the V gene TRBV4-1, with D possibly being TRBD1 (6 bases). V shed 0 bases and J shed 8 bases, with 17 bases lying between them. The CDR3 totals 16 residues. CDR1 and CDR2 from the germline V gene are MGHRA and YSYEKL. The CDR3 bases are TGCGCCAGCAGCCAAGATCCCGTCCGGGGGCGGGAGCCCCAGCATTTT. Its protein product is CASSQDPVRGREPQHF.

There are a few counts of this clonotype. The chain recombines TRBV12-3 or TRBV12-4 with TRBJ2-5; tentatively, D is TRBD1 or TRBD2 (5 bases each). The CDR3 is made up of 14 amino acids. V lost 4 bases and J lost 5, with 14 bases in between. The CDR3 protein is CASSYGGPQETQYF. CDR3 DNA: TGTGCCAGCAGTTATGGGGGACCCCAGGAGACCCAGTACTTC.